The T cell receptor beta chain described here comes from a study of beta chain features in type 1 diabetes. General study findings and limits: Reduced insertions and increased deletions marked VDJ junctions in type 1 diabetes patients. In every one of the four CD4+ subsets, TCRB CDR3s were moderately but significantly shorter in Type 1 diabetes patients.

The CDR3 is made up of 16 amino acids. V was pared by 2 bases and J by 7 bases, with 9 bases of the junction left unmatched. Per germline, CDR1 SGHRS and CDR2 YFSETQ. As for this clone: Its antigen remains unknown.

Expressed TCRB transcripts were sequenced because the isolated RNA had all been reverse transcribed beforehand. TCRdb keeps only in-frame clones here, not all; method: immunoSEQ multiplex PCR. This sample has 150,000 to 170,000 clones; approximately 10% occur once, and the top ten carry more than 0.4%. Each of the sorted populations had a purity greater than 98%. The receptor comes from a man aged 25 to 40 with type 1 diabetes. V gene TRBV5-1 combines with J gene TRBJ2-2; 9 nucleotides align to TRBD1. Sample: central memory CD4+ T cells from blood. The CDR3 sequence: CASSFLGTGLNGELFF. Written as DNA, the CDR3 is TGCGCCAGCAGCTTCCTCGGGACAGGGCTCAACGGGGAGCTGTTTTTT. The whole variable domain, filled in from reference TRBV5-1 and TRBJ2-2, reads KAGVTQTPRYLIKTRGQQVTLSCSPISGHRSVSWYQQTPGQGLQFLFEYFSETQRNKGNFPGRFSGRQFSNSRSEMNVSTLELGDSALYLCASSFLGTGLNGELFFGEGSRLTVL.